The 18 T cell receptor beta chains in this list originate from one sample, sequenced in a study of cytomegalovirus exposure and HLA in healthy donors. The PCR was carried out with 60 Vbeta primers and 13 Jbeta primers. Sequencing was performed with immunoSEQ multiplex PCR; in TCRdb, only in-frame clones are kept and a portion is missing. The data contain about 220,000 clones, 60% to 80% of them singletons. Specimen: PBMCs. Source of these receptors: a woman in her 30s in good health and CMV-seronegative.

The CDR3 bases are TGTGCCAGCAGCTTGCGGGGTAGCGGGGGCAATGAGCAGTTCTTC. Its protein product is CASSLRGSGGNEQFF. The V call is TRBV5-4, the J call TRBJ2-1; 9 positions agree with TRBD2. Unmatched junction bases numbered 5, after V lost 1 base and J lost 6 bases. The CDR3 is 15 amino acids. Germline CDR1 SGHNT, CDR2 YYREEE (reference sequence).

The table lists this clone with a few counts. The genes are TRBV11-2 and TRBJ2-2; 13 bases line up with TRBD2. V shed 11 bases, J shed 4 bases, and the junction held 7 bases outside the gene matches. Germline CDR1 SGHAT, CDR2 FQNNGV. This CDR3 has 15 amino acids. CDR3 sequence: CARKTSGGFTGELFF. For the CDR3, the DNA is TGTGCCCGTAAGACTAGCGGGGGGTTCACCGGGGAGCTGTTTTTT.

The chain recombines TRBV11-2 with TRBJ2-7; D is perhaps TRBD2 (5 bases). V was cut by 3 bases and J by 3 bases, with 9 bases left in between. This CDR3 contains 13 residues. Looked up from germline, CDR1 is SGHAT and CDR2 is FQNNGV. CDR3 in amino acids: CASSLSSYYEQYF. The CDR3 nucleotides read TGTGCCAGCAGCTTGTCTAGCTACTACGAGCAGTACTTC.

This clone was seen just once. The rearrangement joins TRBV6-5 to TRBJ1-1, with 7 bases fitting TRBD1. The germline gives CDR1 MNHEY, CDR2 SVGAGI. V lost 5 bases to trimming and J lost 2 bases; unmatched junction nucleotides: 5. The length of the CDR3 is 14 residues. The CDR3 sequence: CASSRNRGNTEAFF. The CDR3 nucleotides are TGTGCCAGCAGTCGAAACAGGGGAAACACTGAAGCTTTCTTT.

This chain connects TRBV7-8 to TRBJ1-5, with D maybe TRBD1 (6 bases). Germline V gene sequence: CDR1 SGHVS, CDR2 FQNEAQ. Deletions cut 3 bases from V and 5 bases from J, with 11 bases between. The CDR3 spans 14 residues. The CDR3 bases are TGTGCCAGCAGCTTGGGGGGGGCTTATCAGCCCCAGCATTTT. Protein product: CASSLGGAYQPQHF.

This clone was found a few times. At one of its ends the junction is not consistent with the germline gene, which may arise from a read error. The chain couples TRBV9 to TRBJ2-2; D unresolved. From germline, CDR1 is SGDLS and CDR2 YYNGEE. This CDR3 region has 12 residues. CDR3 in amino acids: CPRRARTGELFF. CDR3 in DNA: TGTCCCAGGAGAGCCCGCACCGGGGAGCTGTTTTTT.

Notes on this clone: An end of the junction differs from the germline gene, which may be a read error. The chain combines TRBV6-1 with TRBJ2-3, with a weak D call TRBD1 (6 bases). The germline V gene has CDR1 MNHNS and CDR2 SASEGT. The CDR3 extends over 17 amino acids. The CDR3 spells CVSSDLTGVNYADTQYF. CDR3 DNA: TGTGTCAGCAGTGACCTGACAGGTGTAAATTATGCAGATACGCAGTATTTT.

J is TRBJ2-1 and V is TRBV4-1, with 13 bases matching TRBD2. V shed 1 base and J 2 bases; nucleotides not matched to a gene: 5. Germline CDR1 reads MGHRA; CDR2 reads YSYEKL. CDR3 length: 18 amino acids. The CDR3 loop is CASSQVRTSGSPYNEQFF. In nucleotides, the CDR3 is TGCGCCAGCAGCCAAGTACGGACTAGCGGGAGCCCCTACAATGAGCAGTTCTTC.

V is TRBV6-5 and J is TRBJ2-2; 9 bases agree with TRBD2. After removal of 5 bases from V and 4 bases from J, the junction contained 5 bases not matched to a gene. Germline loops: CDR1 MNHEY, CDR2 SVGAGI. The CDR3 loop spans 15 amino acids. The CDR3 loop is CASSLAGRGTGELFF. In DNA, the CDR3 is TGTGCCAGCAGTCTAGCGGGACGGGGCACCGGGGAGCTGTTTTTT.

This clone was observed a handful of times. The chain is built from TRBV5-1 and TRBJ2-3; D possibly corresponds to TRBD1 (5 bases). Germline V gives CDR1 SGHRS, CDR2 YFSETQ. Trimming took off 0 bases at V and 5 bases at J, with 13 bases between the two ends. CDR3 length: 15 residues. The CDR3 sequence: CASSLDPGQVDTQYF. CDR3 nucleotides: TGCGCCAGCAGCTTGGATCCAGGGCAGGTAGATACGCAGTATTTT.

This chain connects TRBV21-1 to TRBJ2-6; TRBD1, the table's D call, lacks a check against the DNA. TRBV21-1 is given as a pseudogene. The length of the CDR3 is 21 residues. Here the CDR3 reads CASSKARGVKDRGRGANVLTF. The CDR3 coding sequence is TGTGCCAGCAGCAAAGCGCGCGGAGTAAAGGACAGGGGGCGTGGGGCCAACGTCCTGACTTTC.

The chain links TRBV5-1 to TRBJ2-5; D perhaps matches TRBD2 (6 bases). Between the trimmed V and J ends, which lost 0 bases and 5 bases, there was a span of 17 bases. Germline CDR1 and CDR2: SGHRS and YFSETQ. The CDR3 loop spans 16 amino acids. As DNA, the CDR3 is TGCGCCAGCAGCTTGGAAGGGCGTGGGGGGTCGGAGACCCAGTACTTC. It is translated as CASSLEGRGGSETQYF.

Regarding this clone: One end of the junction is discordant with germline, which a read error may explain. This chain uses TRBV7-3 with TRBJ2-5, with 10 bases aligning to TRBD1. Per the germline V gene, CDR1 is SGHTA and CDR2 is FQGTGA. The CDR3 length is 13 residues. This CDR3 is CASSRTGGETQYF. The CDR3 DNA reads TGTGCTAGCAGCAGGACAGGGGGAGAGACCCAGTACTTC.

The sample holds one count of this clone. CDR3 residues: CAWTEGGSSYNEQFF. The CDR3 DNA reads TGTGCCTGGACCGAGGGCGGGAGCTCCTACAATGAGCAGTTCTTC. This chain links TRBV30 with TRBJ2-1; 7 bases align to TRBD2. V lost 4 bases to trimming and J lost 0 bases; unmatched junction nucleotides: 6. The germline V gene has CDR1 GTSNPN and CDR2 SVGIG (reference sequence). CDR3 length: 15 residues.

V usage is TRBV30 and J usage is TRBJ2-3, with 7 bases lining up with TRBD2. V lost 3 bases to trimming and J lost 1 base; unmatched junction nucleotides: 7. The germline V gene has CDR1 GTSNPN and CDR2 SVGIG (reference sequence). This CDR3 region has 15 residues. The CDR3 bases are TGTGCCTGGAGCCGGGGGAGCGGGGGCACAGATACGCAGTATTTT. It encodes CAWSRGSGGTDTQYF. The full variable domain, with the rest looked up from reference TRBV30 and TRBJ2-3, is SQTIHQWPATLVQPVGSPLSLECTVEGTSNPNLYWYRQAAGRGLQLLFYSVGIGQISSEVPQNLSASRPQDRQFILSSKKLLLSDSGFYLCAWSRGSGGTDTQYFGPGTRLTVL.

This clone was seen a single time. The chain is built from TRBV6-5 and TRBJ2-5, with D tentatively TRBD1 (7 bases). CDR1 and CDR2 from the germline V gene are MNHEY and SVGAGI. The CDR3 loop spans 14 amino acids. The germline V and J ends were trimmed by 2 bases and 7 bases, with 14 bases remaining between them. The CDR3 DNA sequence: TGTGCCAGCAGTTACGACAGGGTCGGGGGGACCCAGTACTTC. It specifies CASSYDRVGGTQYF.

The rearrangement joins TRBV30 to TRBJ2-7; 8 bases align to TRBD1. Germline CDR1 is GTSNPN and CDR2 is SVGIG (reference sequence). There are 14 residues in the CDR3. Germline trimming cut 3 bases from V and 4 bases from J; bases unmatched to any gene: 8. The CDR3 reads CAWSVDRGLYEQYF. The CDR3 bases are TGTGCCTGGAGCGTCGACAGGGGTCTATACGAGCAGTACTTC.

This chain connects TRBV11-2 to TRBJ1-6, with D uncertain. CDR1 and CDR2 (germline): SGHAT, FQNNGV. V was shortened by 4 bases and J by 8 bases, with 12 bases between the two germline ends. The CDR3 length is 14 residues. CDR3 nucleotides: TGTGCCAGCAGCTGGGCGCCCAAAGATTCACCCCTCCACTTT. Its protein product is CASSWAPKDSPLHF.